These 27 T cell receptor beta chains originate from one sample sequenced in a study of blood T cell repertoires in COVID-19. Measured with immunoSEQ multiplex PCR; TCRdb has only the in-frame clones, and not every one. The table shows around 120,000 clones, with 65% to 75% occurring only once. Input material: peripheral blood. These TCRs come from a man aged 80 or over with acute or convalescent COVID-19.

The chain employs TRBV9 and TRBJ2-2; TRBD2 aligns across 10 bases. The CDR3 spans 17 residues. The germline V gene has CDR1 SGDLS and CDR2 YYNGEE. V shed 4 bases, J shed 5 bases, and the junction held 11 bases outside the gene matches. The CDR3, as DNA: TGTGCCAGCAGCCTCCCAAGGGCTAGCGGGAGTACCGGGGAGCTGTTTTTT. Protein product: CASSLPRASGSTGELFF.

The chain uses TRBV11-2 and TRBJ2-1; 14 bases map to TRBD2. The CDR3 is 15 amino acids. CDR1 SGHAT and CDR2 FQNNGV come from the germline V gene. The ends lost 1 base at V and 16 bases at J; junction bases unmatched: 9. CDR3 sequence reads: CASSLVGTSGSPLFF. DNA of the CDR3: TGTGCCAGCAGCTTAGTAGGGACTAGCGGGAGCCCGCTTTTCTTC.

The CDR3 spells CASINTGGANYEQYF. The CDR3 DNA follows: TGTGCCAGCATCAACACGGGGGGGGCGAACTACGAGCAGTACTTC. The gene calls are TRBV21-1 and TRBJ2-7; the D call of TRBD2 is as the table states it, not checked on the DNA. TRBV21-1 is a documented pseudogene. The CDR3 runs to 15 residues.

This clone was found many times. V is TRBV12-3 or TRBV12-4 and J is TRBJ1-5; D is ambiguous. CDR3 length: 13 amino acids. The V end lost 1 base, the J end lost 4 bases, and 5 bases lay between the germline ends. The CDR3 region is CASSLGENQPQHF. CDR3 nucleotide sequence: TGTGCCAGCAGTTTAGGAGAAAATCAGCCCCAGCATTTT.

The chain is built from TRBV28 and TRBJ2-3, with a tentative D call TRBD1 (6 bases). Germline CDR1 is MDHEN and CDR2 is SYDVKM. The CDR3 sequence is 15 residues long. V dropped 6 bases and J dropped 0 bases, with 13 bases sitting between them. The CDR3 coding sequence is TGTGCCAGCAGCGAGACAGGCTCAAGCACAGATACGCAGTATTTT. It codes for CASSETGSSTDTQYF.

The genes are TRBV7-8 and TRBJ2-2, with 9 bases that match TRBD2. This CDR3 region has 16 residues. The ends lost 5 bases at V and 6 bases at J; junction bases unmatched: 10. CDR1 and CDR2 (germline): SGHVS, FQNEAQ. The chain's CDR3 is CASSRLLAGSPGELFF. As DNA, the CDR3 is TGTGCCAGCAGCCGTCTGCTAGCGGGGTCCCCCGGGGAGCTGTTTTTT.

CDR3 DNA sequence: TGTGCCAGCAGAGACCTAGCGGGAGGGACCTACGAGCAGTACTTC. It codes for CASRDLAGGTYEQYF. The chain joins TRBV6-5 to TRBJ2-7; 12 positions agree with TRBD2. This CDR3 comprises 15 residues. Germline assignment: CDR1 MNHEY and CDR2 SVGAGI. Germline trimming cut 6 bases from V and 2 bases from J; bases unmatched to any gene: 5.

The CDR3 is CASRLGLGSYNEQFF. CDR3 coding DNA: TGTGCCAGTAGATTGGGACTAGGCTCCTACAATGAGCAGTTCTTC. The chain has TRBV19 and TRBJ2-1; 8 positions agree with TRBD2. The trim removed 6 bases at V and 0 bases at J, leaving 4 bases unmatched. The germline gives CDR1 LNHDA, CDR2 SQIVND (reference sequence). This CDR3 is built from 15 residues. Full variable domain (outside the CDR3, taken from reference TRBV19 and TRBJ2-1): DGGITQSPKYLFRKEGQNVTLSCEQNLNHDAMYWYRQDPGQGLRLIYYSQIVNDFQKGDIAEGYSVSREKKESFPLTVTSAQKNPTAFYLCASRLGLGSYNEQFFGPGTRLTVL.

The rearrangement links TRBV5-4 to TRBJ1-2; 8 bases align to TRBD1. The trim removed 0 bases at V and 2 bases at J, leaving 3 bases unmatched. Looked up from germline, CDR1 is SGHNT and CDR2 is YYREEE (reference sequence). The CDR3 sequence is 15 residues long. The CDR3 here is CASSLEAGGNYGYTF. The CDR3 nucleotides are TGTGCCAGCAGCTTGGAAGCAGGGGGCAACTATGGCTACACCTTC.

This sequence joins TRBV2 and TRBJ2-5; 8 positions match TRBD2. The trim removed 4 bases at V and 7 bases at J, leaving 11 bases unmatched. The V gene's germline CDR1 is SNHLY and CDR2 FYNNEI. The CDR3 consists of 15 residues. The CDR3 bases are TGTGCCAGCAGTGGGGGGAGCGGGAGCGTCGGGACCCAGTACTTC. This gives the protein CASSGGSGSVGTQYF. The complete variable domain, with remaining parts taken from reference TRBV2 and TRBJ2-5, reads EPEVTQTPSHQVTQMGQEVILRCVPISNHLYFYWYRQILGQKVEFLVSFYNNEISEKSEIFDDQFSVERPDGSNFTLKIRSTKLEDSAMYFCASSGGSGSVGTQYFGPGTRLLVL.

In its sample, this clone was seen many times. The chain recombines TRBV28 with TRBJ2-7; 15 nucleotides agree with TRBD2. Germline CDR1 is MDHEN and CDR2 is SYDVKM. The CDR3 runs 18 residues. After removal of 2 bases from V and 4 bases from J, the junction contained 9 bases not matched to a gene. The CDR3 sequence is CASSLPGLAGGRRYEQYF. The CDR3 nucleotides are TGTGCCAGCAGTTTACCGGGACTAGCGGGAGGCCGAAGGTACGAGCAGTACTTC.

The CDR3 spells CASSLVFNEQFF. The DNA of the CDR3 is TGTGCCAGTAGTCTCGTCTTCAATGAGCAGTTCTTC. This chain uses TRBV19 with TRBJ2-1; D is uncertain. The CDR3 spans 12 residues. Deletions cut 5 bases from V and 6 bases from J, with 8 bases between. In germline, CDR1 is LNHDA, CDR2 SQIVND (reference sequence).

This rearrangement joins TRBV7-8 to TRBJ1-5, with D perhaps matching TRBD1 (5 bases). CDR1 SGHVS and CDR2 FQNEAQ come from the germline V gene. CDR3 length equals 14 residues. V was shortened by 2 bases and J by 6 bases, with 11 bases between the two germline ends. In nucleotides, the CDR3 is TGTGCCAGCAGCTTAAAGCAGGGCACTCAGCCCCAGCATTTT. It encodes CASSLKQGTQPQHF. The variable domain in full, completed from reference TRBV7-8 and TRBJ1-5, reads GAGVSQSPRYKVAKRGQDVALRCDPISGHVSLFWYQQALGQGPEFLTYFQNEAQLDKSGLPSDRFFAERPEGSVSTLKIQRTQQEDSAVYLCASSLKQGTQPQHFGDGTRLSIL.

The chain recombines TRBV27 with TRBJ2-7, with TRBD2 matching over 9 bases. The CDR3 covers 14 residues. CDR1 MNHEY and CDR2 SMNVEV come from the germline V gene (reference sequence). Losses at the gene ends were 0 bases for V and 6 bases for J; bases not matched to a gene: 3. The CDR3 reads CASSLSSGSFEQYF. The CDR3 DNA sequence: TGTGCCAGCAGTTTATCTAGCGGGAGCTTCGAGCAGTACTTC.

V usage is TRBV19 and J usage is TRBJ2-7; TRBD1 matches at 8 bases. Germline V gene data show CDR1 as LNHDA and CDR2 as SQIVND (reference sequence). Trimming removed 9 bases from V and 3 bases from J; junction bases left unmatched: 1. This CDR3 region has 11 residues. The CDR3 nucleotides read TGTGCCAGCAGGGGGCTCTACGAGCAGTACTTC. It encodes CASRGLYEQYF.

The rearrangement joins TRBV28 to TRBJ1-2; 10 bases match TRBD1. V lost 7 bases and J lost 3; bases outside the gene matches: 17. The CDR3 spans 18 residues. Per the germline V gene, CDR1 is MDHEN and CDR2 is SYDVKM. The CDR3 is CASNLLGTGVPGDYGYTF. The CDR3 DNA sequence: TGTGCCAGCAACCTCCTGGGGACAGGGGTCCCCGGGGACTATGGCTACACCTTC.

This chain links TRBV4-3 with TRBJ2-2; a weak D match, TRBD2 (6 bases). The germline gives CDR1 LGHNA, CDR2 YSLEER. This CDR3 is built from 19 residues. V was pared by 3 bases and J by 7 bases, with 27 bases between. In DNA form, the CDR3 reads TGCGCCAGCAGCCAGAAAAGTAGTAGACTAGGCCCCTCCGGCGGGGAGCTGTTTTTT. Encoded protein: CASSQKSSRLGPSGGELFF.

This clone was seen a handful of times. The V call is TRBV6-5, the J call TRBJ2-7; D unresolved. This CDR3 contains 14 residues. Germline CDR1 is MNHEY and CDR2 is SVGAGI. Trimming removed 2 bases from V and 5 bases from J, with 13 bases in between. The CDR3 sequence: CASSYGSGKDEQYF. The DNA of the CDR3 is TGTGCCAGCAGTTACGGGTCAGGAAAGGACGAGCAGTACTTC.

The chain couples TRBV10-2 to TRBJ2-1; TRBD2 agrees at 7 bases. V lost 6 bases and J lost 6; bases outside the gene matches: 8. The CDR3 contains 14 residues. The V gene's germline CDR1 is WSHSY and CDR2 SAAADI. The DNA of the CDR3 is TGCGCCAGCAGAAGGGCGGGAGAGGGCAATGAGCAGTTCTTC. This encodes CASRRAGEGNEQFF.

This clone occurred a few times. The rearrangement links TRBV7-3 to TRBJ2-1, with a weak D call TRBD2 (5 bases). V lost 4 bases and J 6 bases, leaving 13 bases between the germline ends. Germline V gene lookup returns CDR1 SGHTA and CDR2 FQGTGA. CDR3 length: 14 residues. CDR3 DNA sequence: TGTGCCAGCAGCTCAGAGGGTGGCCGCAATGAGCAGTTCTTC. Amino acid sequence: CASSSEGGRNEQFF. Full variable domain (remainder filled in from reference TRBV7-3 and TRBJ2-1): GAGVSQTPSNKVTEKGKYVELRCDPISGHTALYWYRQSLGQGPEFLIYFQGTGAADDSGLPNDRFFAVRPEGSVSTLKIQRTERGDSAVYLCASSSEGGRNEQFFGPGTRLTVL.

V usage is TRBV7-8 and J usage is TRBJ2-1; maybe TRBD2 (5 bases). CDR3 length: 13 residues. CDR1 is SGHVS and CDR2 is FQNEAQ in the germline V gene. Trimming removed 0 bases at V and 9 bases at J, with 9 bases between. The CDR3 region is CASSLAEDFEQFF. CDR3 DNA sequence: TGTGCCAGCAGCTTAGCGGAGGACTTTGAGCAGTTCTTC.

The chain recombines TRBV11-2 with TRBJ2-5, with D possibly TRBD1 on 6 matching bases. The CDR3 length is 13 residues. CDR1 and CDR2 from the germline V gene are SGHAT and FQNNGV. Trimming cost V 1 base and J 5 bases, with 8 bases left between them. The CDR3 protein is CASSLGDRETQYF. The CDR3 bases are TGTGCCAGCAGCTTAGGCGACAGGGAGACCCAGTACTTC.

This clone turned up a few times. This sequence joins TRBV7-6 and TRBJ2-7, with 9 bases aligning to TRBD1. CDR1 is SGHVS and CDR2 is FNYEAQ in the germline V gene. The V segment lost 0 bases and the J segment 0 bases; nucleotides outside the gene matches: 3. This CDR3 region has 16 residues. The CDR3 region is CASSLAAQGASYEQYF. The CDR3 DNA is TGTGCCAGCAGCTTAGCGGCACAGGGGGCCTCCTACGAGCAGTACTTC.

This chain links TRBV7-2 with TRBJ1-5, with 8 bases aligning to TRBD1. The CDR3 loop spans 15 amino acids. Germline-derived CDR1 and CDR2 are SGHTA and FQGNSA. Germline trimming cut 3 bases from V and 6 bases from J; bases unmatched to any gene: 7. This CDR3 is CASSFDRGKGQPQHF. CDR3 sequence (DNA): TGTGCCAGCAGCTTCGACAGGGGTAAGGGTCAGCCCCAGCATTTT.

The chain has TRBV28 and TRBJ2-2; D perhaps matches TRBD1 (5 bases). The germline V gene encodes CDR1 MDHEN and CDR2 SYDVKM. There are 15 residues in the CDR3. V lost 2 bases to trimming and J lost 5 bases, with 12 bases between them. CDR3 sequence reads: CASSLPGIKTGELFF. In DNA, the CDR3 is TGTGCCAGCAGTTTACCAGGGATAAAGACCGGGGAGCTGTTTTTT.

The CDR3 region is CAWSADRGPPVHGYTF. The CDR3 DNA sequence: TGTGCCTGGAGTGCCGACAGGGGTCCGCCCGTCCATGGCTACACCTTC. The chain has TRBV30 and TRBJ1-2; 8 bases match TRBD1. The CDR3 is made up of 16 amino acids. V shed 1 base and J 6 bases; nucleotides not matched to a gene: 13. Germline V lookup: CDR1 GTSNPN, CDR2 SVGIG (reference sequence).

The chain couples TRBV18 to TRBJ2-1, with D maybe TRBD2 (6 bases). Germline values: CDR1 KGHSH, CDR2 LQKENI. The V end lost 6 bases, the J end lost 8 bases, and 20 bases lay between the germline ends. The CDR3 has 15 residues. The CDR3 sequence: CASSLRTNPIYEQFF. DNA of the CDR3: TGTGCCAGCTCGCTCCGGACTAACCCTATCTATGAGCAGTTCTTC.